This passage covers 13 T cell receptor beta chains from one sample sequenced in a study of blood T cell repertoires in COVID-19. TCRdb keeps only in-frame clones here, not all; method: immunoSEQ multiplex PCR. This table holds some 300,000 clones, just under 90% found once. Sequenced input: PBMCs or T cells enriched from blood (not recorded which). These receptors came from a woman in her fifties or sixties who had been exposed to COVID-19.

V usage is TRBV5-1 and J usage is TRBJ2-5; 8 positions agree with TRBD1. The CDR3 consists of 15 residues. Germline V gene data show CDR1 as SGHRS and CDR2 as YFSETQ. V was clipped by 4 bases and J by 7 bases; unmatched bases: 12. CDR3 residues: CASSPPGQGEVTQYF. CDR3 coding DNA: TGCGCCAGCAGCCCCCCCGGACAGGGTGAGGTGACCCAGTACTTC.

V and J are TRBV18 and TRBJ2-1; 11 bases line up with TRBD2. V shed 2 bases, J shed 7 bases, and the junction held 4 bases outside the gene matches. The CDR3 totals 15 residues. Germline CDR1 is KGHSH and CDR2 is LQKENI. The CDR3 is CASSPVAGGLNEQFF. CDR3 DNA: TGTGCCAGCTCACCAGTAGCGGGGGGGTTGAATGAGCAGTTCTTC.

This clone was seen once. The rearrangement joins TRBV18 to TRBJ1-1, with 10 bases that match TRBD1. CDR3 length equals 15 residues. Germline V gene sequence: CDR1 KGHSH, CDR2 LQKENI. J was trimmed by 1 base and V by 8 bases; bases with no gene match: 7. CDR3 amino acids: CASTRTGGRNTEAFF. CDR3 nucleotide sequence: TGTGCCAGCACAAGGACAGGGGGAAGGAACACTGAAGCTTTCTTT.

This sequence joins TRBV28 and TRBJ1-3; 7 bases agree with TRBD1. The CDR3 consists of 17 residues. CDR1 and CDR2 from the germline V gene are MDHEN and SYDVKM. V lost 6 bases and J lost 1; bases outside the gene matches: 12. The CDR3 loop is CASRRTGTASSGNTIYF. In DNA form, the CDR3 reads TGTGCCAGCAGGCGTACCGGGACAGCTTCTTCTGGAAACACCATATATTTT.

CDR3 in amino acids: CASSLFGGGEKLFF. DNA for the CDR3: TGTGCCAGCAGTTTATTTGGGGGAGGTGAAAAACTGTTTTTT. The V gene is TRBV28, the J gene TRBJ1-4; D might be TRBD1 (5 bases). This CDR3 is 14 amino acids long. The V end lost 1 base, the J end lost 7 bases, and 10 bases lay between the germline ends. CDR1 and CDR2 (germline): MDHEN, SYDVKM.

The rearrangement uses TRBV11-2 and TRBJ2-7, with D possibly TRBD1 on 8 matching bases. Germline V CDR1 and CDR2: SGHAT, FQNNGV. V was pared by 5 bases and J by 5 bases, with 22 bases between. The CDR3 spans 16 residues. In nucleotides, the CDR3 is TGTGCCAGCAGCCCACAGGGACAGGCGGGGGCCCACGAGCAGTACTTC. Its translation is CASSPQGQAGAHEQYF.

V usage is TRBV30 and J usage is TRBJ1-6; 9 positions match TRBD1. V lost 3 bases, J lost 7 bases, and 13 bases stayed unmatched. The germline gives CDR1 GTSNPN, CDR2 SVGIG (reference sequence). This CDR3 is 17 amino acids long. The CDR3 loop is CAWRGPGTGIRNSPLHF. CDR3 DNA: TGTGCCTGGAGAGGTCCCGGGACAGGGATCAGAAATTCACCCCTCCACTTT. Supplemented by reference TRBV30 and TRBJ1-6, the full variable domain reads SQTIHQWPATLVQPVGSPLSLECTVEGTSNPNLYWYRQAAGRGLQLLFYSVGIGQISSEVPQNLSASRPQDRQFILSSKKLLLSDSGFYLCAWRGPGTGIRNSPLHFGNGTRLTVT.

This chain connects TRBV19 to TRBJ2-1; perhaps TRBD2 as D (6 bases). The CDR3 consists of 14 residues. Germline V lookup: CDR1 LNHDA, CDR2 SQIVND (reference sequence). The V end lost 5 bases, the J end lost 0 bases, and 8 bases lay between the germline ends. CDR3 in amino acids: CASSSGDSYNEQFF. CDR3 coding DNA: TGTGCCAGTAGTTCGGGGGACTCCTACAATGAGCAGTTCTTC.

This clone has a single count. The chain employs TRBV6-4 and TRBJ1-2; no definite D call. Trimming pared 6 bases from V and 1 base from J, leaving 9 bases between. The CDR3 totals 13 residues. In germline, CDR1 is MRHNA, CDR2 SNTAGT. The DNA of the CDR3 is TGTGCCAGCAGGCAGACAAATAACTATGGCTACACCTTC. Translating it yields CASRQTNNYGYTF.

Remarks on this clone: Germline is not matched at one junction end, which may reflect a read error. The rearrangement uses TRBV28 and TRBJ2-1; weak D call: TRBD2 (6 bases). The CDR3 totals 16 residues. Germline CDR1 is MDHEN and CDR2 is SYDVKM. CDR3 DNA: TGTGCCAGCAGTTCAACCGCACGGGACTCCAACAATGAGCAGTTCTTC. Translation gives CASSSTARDSNNEQFF.

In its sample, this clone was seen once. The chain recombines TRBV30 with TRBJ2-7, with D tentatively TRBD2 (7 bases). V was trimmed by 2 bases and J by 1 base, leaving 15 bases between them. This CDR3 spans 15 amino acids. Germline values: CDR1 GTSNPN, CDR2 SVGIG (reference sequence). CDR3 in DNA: TGTGCCTGGAGTCTCTGGGGGAGGGGGTCCTACGAGCAGTACTTC. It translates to CAWSLWGRGSYEQYF.

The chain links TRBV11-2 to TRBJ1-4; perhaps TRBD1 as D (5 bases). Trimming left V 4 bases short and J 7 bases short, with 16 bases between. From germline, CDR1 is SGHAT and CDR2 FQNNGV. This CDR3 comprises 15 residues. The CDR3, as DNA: TGTGCCAGCAGCTGGTGGGGAGGGGTGGGTGAAAAACTGTTTTTT. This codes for CASSWWGGVGEKLFF.

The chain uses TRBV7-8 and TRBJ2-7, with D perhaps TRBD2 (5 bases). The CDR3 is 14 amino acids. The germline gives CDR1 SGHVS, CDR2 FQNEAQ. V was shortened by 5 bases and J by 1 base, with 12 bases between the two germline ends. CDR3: CASSPTGWSYEQYF. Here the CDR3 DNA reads TGTGCCAGCAGCCCAACGGGGTGGTCCTACGAGCAGTACTTC.